These T cell receptor beta chains were read from a single sample in a study of OX40 agonist ivuxolimab in advanced cancers. The protocol was immunoSEQ multiplex PCR, while the TCRdb copy is restricted to in-frame clones and leaves out a portion. The sample consists of about 100,000 clones, about nine tenths of them appearing once. The sample here was CD4+ or CD8+ T cells sorted from blood, taken in a trial of the OX40 agonist ivuxolimab. All receptors come from an adult with an advanced solid tumor such as melanoma, head and neck, liver or kidney cancer. Both conserved end residues are trimmed from each CDR3.

v_gene	j_gene	CDR3aa
TRBV27	TRBJ2-7	ASSFIAGGYEQY
TRBV7-9	TRBJ1-2	ASSLGVGSKVYGYT
TRBV19	TRBJ1-1	ASSIANFGGAEAF
TRBV10-3	TRBJ1-4	AISGQSNEKLF
TRBV27	TRBJ2-7	ASSSRTESYEQY
TRBV30	TRBJ2-2	AWRLRGRGTGELF
TRBV19	TRBJ1-2	ASSTDRGSVGYT
TRBV2	TRBJ2-5	ASRRALAIQETQY
TRBV19	TRBJ2-1	AAGVSNVVNEQF
TRBV10-3	TRBJ2-1	AISETGRDYNEQF
TRBV5-4	TRBJ1-2	ASSLDGPGGYT
TRBV6-1	TRBJ1-4	ASSVSTYTNEKLF
TRBV4-1	TRBJ1-5	ASSQRQGDGNQPQH
TRBV7-8	TRBJ2-3	ASSLRGTRDTQY
TRBV29-1	TRBJ2-2	SVVLWAGYTGELF
TRBV7-2	TRBJ2-1	ASSPLLGSSYNEQF
TRBV27	TRBJ2-1	ASSLSLGTVAYNEQF
TRBV7-2	TRBJ1-2	ASSLADSGYGYT
TRBV27	TRBJ2-3	ASSPVTGPVTDTQY
TRBV2	TRBJ1-5	ASRRVSNQPQH
TRBV30	TRBJ1-2	AWGVRGYGYT
TRBV5-1	TRBJ1-1	ASSLALGPRNTEAF
TRBV18	TRBJ1-5	ASSPGGGNQPQH
TRBV5-1	TRBJ2-7	ASSLRTGARNEQY
TRBV19	TRBJ2-7	ASTAHEGSHEQY
TRBV19	TRBJ1-3	ASKGASSGNTIY
TRBV29-1	TRBJ2-5	SVLPQETQY
TRBV19	TRBJ1-5	ASSRGHGEPQH
TRBV27	TRBJ1-1	ASSLQGVNTEAF
TRBV15	TRBJ2-3	ATSRGGSDTQY
TRBV6-1	TRBJ1-2	ASSEAGGNRGSGYT
TRBV19	TRBJ2-2	ASRTGNTGELF
TRBV5-4	TRBJ2-1	ASSFRGRGEQF
TRBV30	TRBJ1-5	AWSVWGSNQPQH
TRBV7-8	TRBJ2-7	ASSLSGPSSYEQY
TRBV9	TRBJ1-2	ASSVDPNRGLSRGYT
TRBV7-7	TRBJ2-1	ASSSGLALNEQF
TRBV7-3	TRBJ2-7	ASSARTGYEQY
TRBV5-4	TRBJ2-7	ASSPSQKRWGRYEQY
TRBV25-1	TRBJ1-2	ASSELWVAYGYT